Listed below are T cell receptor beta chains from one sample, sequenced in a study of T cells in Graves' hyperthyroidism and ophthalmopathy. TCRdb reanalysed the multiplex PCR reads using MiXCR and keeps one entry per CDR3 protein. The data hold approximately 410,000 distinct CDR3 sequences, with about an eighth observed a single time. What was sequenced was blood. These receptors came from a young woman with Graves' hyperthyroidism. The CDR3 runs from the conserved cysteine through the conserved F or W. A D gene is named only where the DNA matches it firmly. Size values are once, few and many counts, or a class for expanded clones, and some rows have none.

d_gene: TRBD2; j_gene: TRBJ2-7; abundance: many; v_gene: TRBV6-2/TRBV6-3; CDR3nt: TGTGCCAGCAGCGCGGGAACTAGCGGGAGGGCCTTCCACGAGCAGTACTTC; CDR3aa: CASSAGTSGRAFHEQYF
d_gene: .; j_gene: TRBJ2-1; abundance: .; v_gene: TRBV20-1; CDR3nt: TGCAGTGCTAGATTCGGGAGTAGCTACAATGAGCAGTTCTTC; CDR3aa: CSARFGSSYNEQFF
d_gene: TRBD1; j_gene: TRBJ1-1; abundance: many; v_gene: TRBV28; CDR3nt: TGTGCCAGCAGTCCCTGGACAGGGGGCGAGACTGAAGCTTTCTTT; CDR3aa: CASSPWTGGETEAFF
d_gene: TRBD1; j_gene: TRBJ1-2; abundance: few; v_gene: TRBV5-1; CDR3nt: TGCGCCAGCAGCCCAACCACCGGGACAGGGTCTAACTATGGCTACACCTTC; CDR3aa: CASSPTTGTGSNYGYTF
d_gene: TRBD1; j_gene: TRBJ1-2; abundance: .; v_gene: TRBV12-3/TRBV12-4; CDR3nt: TGTGCCAGCAGTGCAACAGGGGGACTAGGAGGCTACACCTTC; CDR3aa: CASSATGGLGGYTF
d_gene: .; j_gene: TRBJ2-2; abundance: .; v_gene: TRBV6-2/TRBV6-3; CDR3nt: TGTGCCAGCAGTTACTCGGGGTTGGCGGGGGCGCGAAGCACCGGGGAGCTGTTTTTT; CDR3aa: CASSYSGLAGARSTGELFF
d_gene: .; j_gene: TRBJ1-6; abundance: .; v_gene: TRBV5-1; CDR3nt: TGCGCCAGCAGCTTGGCTCGGGGAGACTCACCCCTCCACTTT; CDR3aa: CASSLARGDSPLHF
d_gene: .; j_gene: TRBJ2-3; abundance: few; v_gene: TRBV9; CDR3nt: TGTGCCAGCAGCGTAACGCAGGCGTATACAGATACGCAGTATTTT; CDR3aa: CASSVTQAYTDTQYF
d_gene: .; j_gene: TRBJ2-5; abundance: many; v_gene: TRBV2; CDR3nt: TGTGCCAGCACCCCGGACATTTTGGCTGGGACCCAGTACTTC; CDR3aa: CASTPDILAGTQYF
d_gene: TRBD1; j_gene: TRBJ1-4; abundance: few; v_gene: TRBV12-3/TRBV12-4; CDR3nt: TGTGCCAGCAGTTTGACAGGGCCTCATGAAAAACTGTTTTTT; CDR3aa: CASSLTGPHEKLFF
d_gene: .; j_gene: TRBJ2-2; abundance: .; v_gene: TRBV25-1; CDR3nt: TGTGCCAGCAGTGAATATGGTCGGGACACCGGGGAGCTGTTTTTT; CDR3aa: CASSEYGRDTGELFF
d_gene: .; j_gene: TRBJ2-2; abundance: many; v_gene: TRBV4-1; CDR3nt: TGCGCCAGCAGCCCCCAACGGGTCTCGAACACCGGGGAGCTGTTTTTT; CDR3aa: CASSPQRVSNTGELFF
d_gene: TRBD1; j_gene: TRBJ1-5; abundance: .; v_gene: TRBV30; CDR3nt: TGTGCCTGGAGTGTACTAGGGCAGGGGGGAAGGCTGGGCAATCAGCCCCAGCATTTT; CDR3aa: CAWSVLGQGGRLGNQPQHF
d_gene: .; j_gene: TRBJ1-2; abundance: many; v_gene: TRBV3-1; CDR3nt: TGTGCCAGCAGCCAAAATTTCGGACGGGATAACTATGGCTACACCTTC; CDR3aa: CASSQNFGRDNYGYTF
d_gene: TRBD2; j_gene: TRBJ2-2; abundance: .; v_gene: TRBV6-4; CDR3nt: TGTGCCAGCAGTGACAGCGGGGACACCGGGGAGCTGTTTTTT; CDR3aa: CASSDSGDTGELFF
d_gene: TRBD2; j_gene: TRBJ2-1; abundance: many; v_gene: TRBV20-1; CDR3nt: TGCAGTGCTAGGTGGGAGGGCAATGAGCAGTTCTTC; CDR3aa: CSARWEGNEQFF
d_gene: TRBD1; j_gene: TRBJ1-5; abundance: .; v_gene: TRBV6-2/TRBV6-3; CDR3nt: TGTGCCAGCAGTCCGGGACAGGGGGCTTGGCAGCCCCAGCATTTT; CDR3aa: CASSPGQGAWQPQHF
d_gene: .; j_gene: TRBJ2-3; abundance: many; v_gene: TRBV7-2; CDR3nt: TGTGCCAGCAGCCCGGACAGCGGGGGCACAGATACGCAGTATTTT; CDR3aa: CASSPDSGGTDTQYF
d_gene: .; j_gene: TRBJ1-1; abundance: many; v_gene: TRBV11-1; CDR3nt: TGTGCCAGCAGCCAAGAGGGCTTTTTGGGCCTGAACACTGAAGCTTTCTTT; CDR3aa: CASSQEGFLGLNTEAFF
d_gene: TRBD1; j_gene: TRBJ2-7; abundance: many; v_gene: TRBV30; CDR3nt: TGTGCCTGGTATCTCCCGGGACAGGGTTACGAGCAGTACTTC; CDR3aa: CAWYLPGQGYEQYF
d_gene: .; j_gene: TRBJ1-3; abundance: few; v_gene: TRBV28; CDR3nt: TGTGCCAGCAGCTCTTACCACTCTGGAAACACCATATATTTT; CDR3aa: CASSSYHSGNTIYF
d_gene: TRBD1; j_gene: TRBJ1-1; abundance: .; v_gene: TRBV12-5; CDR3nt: TGTGCTAGTGGTCCGGGGCAGGGGGCTCGGACTGAAGCTTTCTTT; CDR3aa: CASGPGQGARTEAFF
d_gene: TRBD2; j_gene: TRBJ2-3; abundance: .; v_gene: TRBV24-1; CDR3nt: TGTGCCACCAGTGATCCCGGGGGGTATACGCAGTATTTT; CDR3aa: CATSDPGGYTQYF
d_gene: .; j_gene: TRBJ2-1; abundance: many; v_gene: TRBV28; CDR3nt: TGTGCCAGCAGTTTCGAGGACTATCCGTATGAGCAGTTCTTC; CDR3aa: CASSFEDYPYEQFF
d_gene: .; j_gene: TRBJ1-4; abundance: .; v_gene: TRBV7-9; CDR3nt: TGTGCCAGCGACTTCGGGTACAATGAAAAACTGTTTTTT; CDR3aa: CASDFGYNEKLFF
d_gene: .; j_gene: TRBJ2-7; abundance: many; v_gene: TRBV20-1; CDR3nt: TGCAGTGCTAGCAAGGGGGTACGCGAGCAGTACTTC; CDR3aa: CSASKGVREQYF
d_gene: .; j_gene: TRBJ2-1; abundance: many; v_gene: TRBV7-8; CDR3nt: TGTGCCAGCAGCTTAGGCTCCTTTACATTATACAATGAGCAGTTCTTC; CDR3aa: CASSLGSFTLYNEQFF
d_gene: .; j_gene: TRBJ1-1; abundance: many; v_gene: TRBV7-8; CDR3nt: TGTGCCAGCTGGACGGTAGTCACTGAAGCTTTCTTT; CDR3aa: CASWTVVTEAFF
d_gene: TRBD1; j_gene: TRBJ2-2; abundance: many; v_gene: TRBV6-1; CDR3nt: TGTGCCAGTTTCCGGGACAGCACGAACACCGGGGAGCTGTTTTTT; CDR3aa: CASFRDSTNTGELFF
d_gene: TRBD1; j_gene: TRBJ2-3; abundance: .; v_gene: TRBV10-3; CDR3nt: TGTGCCATCAGTGACCCACAGGGGGCAGCGACAGATACGCAGTATTTT; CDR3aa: CAISDPQGAATDTQYF
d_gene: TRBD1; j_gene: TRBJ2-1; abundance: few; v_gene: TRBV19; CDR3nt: TGTGCCAGTAACATCCGGGACAGCGGCTCCTACAATGAGCAGTTCTTC; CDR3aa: CASNIRDSGSYNEQFF
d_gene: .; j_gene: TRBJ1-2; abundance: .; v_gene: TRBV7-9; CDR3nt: TGTGCCAGCAGCCCAGTCGGGGGGGCCCAGGGCTACACCTTC; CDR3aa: CASSPVGGAQGYTF
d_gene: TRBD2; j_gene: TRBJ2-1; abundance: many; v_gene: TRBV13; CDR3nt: TGTGCCTCAAAGTGGTTAGCGGGAGCCAATGAGCAGTTCTTC; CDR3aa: CASKWLAGANEQFF
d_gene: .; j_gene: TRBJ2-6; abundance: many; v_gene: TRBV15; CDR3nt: TGTGCCACCAGCAGAGATGTCCAGTCTGGGGCCAACGTCCTGACTTTC; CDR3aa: CATSRDVQSGANVLTF
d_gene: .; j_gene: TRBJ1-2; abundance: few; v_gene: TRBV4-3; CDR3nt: TGCGCCAGCAGCCAAGAATCCAGCTATGGCTACACCTTC; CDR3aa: CASSQESSYGYTF
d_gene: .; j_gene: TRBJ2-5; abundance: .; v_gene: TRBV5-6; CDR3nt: TGTGCCAGCAGCTTCCCAGGCCCGCCCCCCGAGACCCAGTACTTC; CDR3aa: CASSFPGPPPETQYF
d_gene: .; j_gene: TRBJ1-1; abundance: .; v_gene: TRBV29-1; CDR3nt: TGCAGCGCCAGGACAGTCGTAGGGGACACTGAAGCTTTCTTT; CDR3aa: CSARTVVGDTEAFF
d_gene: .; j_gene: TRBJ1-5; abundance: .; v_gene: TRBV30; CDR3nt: TGTGCCTGGAGTGTTGATGAAAATCAGCCCCAGCATTTT; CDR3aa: CAWSVDENQPQHF
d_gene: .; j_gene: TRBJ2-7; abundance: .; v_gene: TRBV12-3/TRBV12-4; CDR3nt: TGTACCAGCAGTTTAGCGGCTAGTTCCTACGAGCAGTACTTC; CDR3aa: CTSSLAASSYEQYF
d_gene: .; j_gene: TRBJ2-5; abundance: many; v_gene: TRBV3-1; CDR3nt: TGTGCCAGCAGCCAAGTTCGTCCCGTGAAAGAGACCCAGTACTTC; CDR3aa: CASSQVRPVKETQYF
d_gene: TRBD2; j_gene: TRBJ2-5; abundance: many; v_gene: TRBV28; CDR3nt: TGTGCCAGCAGTGGGGCGGGAGGGCCAGAGACCCAGTACTTC; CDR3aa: CASSGAGGPETQYF
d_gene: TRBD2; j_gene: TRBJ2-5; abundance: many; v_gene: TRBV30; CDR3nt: TGTGCCTGGGCCAAGGGAGCGGGAGGGCCTCTGGAAGGGACCCAGTACTTC; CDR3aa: CAWAKGAGGPLEGTQYF
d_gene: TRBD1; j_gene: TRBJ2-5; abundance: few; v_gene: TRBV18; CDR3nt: TGTGCCAGCTCACCGAGACAGGGAGAGACCCAGTACTTC; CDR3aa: CASSPRQGETQYF
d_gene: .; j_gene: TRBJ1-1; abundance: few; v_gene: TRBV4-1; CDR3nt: TGCGCCAGCAGCCCCCGTTCGTTAGGGATAGATAACGCTGAAGCTTTCTTT; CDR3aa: CASSPRSLGIDNAEAFF
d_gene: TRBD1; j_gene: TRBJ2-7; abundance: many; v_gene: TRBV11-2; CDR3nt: TGTGCCAGCAGCCGGGACAGAGCTCTCTACGAGCAGTACTTC; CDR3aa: CASSRDRALYEQYF
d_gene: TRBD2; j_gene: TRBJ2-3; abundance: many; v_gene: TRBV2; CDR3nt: TGTGCCAGCATGGCGGGAGGATTCACAGATACGCAGTATTTT; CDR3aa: CASMAGGFTDTQYF
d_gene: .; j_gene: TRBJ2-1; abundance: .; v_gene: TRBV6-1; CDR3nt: TGTGCCAGCAGTGAAGGGTCTAGTTTCTACAATGAGCAGTTCTTC; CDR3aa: CASSEGSSFYNEQFF
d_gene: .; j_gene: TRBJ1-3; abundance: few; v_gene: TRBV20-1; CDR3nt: TGCAGTGCTCCCCATTCAGTTAGCTCTGGAAACACCATATATTTT; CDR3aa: CSAPHSVSSGNTIYF
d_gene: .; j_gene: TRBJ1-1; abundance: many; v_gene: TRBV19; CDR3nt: TGTGCCAGTATACCTAGGGGAGGAAGGACTGAAGCTTTCTTT; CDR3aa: CASIPRGGRTEAFF
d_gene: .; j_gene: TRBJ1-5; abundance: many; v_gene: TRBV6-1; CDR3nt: TGTGCCAGCAGTGTGAAGCCTGACGGCGGTCAGCCCCAGCATTTT; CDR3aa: CASSVKPDGGQPQHF
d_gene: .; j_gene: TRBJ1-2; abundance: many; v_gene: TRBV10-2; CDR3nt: TGCGCCAGCAGTGAAGCCTGGACGGAGCAAAATGGCTACACCTTC; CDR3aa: CASSEAWTEQNGYTF
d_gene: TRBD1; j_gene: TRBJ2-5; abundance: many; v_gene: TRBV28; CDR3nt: TGTGCCAGCAGTTTACCCCCCTCCAGGGGGTTACGGTACTTC; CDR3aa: CASSLPPSRGLRYF
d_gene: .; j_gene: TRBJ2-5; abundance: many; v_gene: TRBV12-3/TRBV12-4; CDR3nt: TGTGCCAGCGCGAAAGGGACTTACGTCCAAGAGACCCAGTACTTC; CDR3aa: CASAKGTYVQETQYF
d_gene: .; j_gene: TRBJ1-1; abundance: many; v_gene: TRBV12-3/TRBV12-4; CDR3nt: TGTGCCAGCACCCTTGGGGGGACGGGGGGCGCTGAAGCTTTCTTT; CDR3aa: CASTLGGTGGAEAFF
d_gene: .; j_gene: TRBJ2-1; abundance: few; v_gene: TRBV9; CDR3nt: TGTGCCAGCAGCGGAAGCGGCAATGAGCAGTTCTTC; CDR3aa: CASSGSGNEQFF
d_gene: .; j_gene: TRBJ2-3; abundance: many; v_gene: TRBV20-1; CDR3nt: TGCAGTGCTACCCCGGGGACGGTCGGCACAGATACGCAGTATTTT; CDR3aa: CSATPGTVGTDTQYF
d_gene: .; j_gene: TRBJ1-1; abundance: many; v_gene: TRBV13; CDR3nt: TGTGCCAGCAGCCGAATTGACAGATTGAACACTGAAGCTTTCTTT; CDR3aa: CASSRIDRLNTEAFF
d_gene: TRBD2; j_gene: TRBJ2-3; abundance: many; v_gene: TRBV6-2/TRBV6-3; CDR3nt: TGTGCCAGCAGGGACGGACTAGCGGACGGGGCAGATACGCAGTATTTT; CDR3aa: CASRDGLADGADTQYF
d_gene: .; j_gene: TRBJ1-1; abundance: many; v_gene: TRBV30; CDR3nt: TGTGCCTGGAGTGTAGGGGCAGCGGCTTTCTTT; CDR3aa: CAWSVGAAAFF
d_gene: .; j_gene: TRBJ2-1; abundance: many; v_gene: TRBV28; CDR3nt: TGTGCCAGCACAGAGACAAGGGGCGCGGGTGAGCAGTTCTTC; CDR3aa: CASTETRGAGEQFF